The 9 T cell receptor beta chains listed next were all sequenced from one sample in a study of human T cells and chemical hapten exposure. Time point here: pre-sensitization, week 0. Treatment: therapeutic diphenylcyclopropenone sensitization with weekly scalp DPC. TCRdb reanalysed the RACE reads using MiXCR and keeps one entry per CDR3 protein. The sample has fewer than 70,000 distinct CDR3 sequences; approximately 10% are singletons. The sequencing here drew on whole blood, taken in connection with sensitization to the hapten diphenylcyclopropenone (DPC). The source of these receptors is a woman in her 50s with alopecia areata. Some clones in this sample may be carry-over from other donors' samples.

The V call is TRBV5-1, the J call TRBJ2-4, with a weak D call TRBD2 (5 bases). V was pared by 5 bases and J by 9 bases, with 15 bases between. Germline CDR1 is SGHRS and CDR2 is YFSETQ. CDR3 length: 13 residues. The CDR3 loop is CASRVPLGSIQYF. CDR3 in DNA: TGCGCCAGCAGAGTACCGTTGGGGAGCATTCAGTACTTC.

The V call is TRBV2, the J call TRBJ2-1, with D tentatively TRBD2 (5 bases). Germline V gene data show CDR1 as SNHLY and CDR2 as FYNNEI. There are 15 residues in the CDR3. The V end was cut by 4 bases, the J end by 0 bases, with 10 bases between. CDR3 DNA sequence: TGTGCCAGCAGTGCGGCGGGCCGCTCCTACAATGAGCAGTTCTTC. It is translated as CASSAAGRSYNEQFF.

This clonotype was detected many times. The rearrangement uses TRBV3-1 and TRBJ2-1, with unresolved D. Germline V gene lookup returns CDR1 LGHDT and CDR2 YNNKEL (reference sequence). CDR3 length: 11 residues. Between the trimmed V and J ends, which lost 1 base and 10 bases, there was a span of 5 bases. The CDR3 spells CASSQVKEQFF. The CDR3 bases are TGTGCCAGCAGCCAAGTAAAAGAGCAGTTCTTC.

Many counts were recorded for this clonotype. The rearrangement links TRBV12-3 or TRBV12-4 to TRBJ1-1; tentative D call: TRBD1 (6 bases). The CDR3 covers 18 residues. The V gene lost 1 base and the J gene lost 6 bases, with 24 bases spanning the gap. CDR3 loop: CASSLVGSFSGRGPEAFF. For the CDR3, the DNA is TGTGCCAGCAGTTTAGTCGGTTCGTTCTCGGGGCGGGGGCCTGAAGCTTTCTTT.

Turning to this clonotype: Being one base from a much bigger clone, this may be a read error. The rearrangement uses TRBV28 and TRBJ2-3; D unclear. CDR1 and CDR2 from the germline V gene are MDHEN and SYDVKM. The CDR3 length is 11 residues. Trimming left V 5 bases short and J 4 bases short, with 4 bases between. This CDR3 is CASSHPDTQYF. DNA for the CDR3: TGTGCCAGCAGTCACCCAGATACGCAGTATTTT.

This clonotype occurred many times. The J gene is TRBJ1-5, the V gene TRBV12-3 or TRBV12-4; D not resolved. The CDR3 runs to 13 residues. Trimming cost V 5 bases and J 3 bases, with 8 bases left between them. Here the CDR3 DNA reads TGTGCCAGCAGTCCGGGCCTCAATCAGCCCCAGCATTTT. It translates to CASSPGLNQPQHF.

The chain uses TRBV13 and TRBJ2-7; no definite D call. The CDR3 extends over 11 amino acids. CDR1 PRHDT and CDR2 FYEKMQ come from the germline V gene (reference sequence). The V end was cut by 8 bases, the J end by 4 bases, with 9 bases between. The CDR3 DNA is TGTGCCAGCGGCAAGAGGTACGAGCAGTACTTC. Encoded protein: CASGKRYEQYF. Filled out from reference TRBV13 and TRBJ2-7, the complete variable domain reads AAGVIQSPRHLIKEKRETATLKCYPIPRHDTVYWYQQGPGQDPQFLISFYEKMQSDKGSIPDRFSAQQFSDYHSELNMSSLELGDSALYFCASGKRYEQYFGPGTRLTVT.

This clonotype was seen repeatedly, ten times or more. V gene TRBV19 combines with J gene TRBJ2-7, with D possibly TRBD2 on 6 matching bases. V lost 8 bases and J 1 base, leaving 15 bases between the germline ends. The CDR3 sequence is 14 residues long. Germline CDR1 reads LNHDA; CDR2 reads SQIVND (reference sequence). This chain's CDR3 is CASGRDSGSYEQYF. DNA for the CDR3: TGTGCCAGTGGCCGGGACTCCGGATCCTACGAGCAGTACTTC. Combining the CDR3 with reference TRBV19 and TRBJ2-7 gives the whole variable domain DGGITQSPKYLFRKEGQNVTLSCEQNLNHDAMYWYRQDPGQGLRLIYYSQIVNDFQKGDIAEGYSVSREKKESFPLTVTSAQKNPTAFYLCASGRDSGSYEQYFGPGTRLTVT.

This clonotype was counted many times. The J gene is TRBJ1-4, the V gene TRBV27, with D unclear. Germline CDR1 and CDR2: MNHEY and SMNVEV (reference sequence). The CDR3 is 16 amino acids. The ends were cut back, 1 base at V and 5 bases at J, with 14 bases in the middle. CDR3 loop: CASSLWEPRDNEKLFF. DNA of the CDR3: TGTGCCAGCAGTTTATGGGAGCCCAGAGACAATGAAAAACTGTTTTTT.